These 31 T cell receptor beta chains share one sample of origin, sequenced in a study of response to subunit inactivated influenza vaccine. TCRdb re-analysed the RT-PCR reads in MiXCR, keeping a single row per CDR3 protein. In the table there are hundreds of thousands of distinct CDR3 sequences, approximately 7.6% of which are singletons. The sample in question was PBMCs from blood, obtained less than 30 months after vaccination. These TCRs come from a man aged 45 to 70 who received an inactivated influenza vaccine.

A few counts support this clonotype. The CDR3 reads CASSQGTSGSSEQYF. CDR3 sequence (DNA): TGTGCCAGCAGCCAAGGGACTAGCGGGAGTAGCGAGCAGTACTTC. The chain uses TRBV4-2 and TRBJ2-7; 13 nucleotides agree with TRBD2. The germline gives CDR1 LGHNA, CDR2 YNFKEQ. Trimming took 1 base from V and 6 from J; bases not matched to a gene: 3. The CDR3 runs 15 residues.

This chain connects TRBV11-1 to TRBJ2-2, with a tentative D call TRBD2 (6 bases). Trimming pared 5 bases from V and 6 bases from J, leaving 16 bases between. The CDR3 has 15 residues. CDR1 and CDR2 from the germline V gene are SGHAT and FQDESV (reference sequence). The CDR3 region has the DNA TGTGCCAGCAGCCCGAGGCGAGGGGAGGCCGGGGAGCTGTTTTTT. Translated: CASSPRRGEAGELFF. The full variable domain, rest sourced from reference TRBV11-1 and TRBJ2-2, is EAEVAQSPRYKITEKSQAVAFWCDPISGHATLYWYRQILGQGPELLVQFQDESVVDDSQLPKDRFSAERLKGVDSTLKIQPAELGDSAMYLCASSPRRGEAGELFFGEGSRLTVL.

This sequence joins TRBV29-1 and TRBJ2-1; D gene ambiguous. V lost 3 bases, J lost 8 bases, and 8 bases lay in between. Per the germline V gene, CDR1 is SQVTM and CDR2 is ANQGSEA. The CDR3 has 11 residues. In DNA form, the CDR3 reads TGCAGCGTTGACCGGATGGATGAGCAGTTCTTC. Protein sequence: CSVDRMDEQFF.

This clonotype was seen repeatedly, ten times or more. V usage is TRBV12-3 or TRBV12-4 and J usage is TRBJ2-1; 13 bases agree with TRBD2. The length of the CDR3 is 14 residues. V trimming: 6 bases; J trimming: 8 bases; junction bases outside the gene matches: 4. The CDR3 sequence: CASSTSGGDDEQFF. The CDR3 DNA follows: TGTGCCAGCAGCACTAGCGGGGGGGATGATGAGCAGTTCTTC.

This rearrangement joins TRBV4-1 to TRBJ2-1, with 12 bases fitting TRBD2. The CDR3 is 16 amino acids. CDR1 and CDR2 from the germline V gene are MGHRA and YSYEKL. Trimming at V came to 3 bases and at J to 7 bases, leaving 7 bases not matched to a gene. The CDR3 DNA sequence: TGCGCCAGCAGCCATTCACTAGCGGGAGGAGGGAATGAGCAGTTCTTC. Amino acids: CASSHSLAGGGNEQFF.

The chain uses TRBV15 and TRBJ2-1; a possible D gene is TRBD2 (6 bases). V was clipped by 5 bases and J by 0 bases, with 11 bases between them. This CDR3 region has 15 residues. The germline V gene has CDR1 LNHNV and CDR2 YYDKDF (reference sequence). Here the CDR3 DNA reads TGTGCCACCAGCGTAGCGGTGAGCTCCTACAATGAGCAGTTCTTC. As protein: CATSVAVSSYNEQFF.

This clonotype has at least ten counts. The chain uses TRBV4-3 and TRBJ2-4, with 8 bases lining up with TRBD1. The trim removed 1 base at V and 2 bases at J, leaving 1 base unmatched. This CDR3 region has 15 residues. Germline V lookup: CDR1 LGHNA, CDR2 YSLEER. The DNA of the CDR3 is TGCGCCAGCAGCCAAGGACAGGGGCCCAAAAACATTCAGTACTTC. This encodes CASSQGQGPKNIQYF.

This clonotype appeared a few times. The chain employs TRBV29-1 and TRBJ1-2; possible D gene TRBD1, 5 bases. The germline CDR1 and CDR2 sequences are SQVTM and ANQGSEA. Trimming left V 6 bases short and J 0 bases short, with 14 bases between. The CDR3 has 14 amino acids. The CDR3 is CSVTPGPANYGYTF. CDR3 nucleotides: TGCAGCGTGACCCCGGGGCCAGCTAACTATGGCTACACCTTC.

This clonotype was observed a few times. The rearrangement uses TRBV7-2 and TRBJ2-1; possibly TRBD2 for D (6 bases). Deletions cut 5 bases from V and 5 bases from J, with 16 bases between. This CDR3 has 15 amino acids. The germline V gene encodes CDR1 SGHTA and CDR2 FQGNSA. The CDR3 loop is CASSVLAGLNNEQFF. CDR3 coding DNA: TGTGCCAGCAGCGTACTGGCGGGGTTAAACAATGAGCAGTTCTTC. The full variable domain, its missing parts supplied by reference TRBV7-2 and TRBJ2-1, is GAGVSQSPSNKVTEKGKDVELRCDPISGHTALYWYRQSLGQGLEFLIYFQGNSAPDKSGLPSDRFSAERTGGSVSTLTIQRTQQEDSAVYLCASSVLAGLNNEQFFGPGTRLTVL.

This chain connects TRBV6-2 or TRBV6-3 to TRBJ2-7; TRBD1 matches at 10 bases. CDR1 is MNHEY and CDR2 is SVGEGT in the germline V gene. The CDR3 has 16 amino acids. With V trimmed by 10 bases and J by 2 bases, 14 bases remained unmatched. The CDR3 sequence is CATRLPGQGITYEQYF. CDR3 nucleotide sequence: TGTGCCACTCGACTACCGGGACAGGGGATAACCTACGAGCAGTACTTC.

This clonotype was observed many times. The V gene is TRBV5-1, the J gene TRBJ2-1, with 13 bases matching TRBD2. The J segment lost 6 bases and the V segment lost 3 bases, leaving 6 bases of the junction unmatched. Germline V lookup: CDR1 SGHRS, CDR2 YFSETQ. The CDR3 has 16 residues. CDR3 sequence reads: CASSSQLAGGTNEQFF. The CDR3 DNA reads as TGCGCCAGCAGCTCCCAACTAGCGGGAGGGACCAATGAGCAGTTCTTC.

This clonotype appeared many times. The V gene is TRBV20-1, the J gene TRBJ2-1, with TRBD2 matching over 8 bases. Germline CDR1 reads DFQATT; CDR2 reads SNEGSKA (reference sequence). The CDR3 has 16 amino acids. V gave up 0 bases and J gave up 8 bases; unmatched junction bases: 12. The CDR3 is CSARDPLAGRDDEQFF. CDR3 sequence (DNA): TGCAGTGCTAGAGACCCTTTAGCGGGAAGGGATGATGAGCAGTTCTTC.

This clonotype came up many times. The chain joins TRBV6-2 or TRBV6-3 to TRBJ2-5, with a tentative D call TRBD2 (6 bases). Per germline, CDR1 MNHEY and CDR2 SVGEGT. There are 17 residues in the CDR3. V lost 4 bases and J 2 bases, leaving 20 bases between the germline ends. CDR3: CASSSYSGRRKQETQYF. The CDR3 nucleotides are TGTGCCAGCAGTTCTTATAGCGGCCGACGGAAGCAAGAGACCCAGTACTTC.

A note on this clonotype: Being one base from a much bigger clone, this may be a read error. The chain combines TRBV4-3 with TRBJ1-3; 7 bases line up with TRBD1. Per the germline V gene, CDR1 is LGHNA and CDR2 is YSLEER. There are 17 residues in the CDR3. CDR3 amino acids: CASSRGQGQSSGNTLYF. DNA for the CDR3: TGCGCCAGCAGCCGAGGTCAGGGACAGAGCTCTGGAAACACCCTATATTTT.

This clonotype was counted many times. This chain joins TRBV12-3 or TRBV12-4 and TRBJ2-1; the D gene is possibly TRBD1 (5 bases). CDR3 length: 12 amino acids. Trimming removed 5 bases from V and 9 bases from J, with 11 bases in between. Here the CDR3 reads CASSLDSIEQFF. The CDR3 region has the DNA TGTGCCAGCAGTCTTGACAGCATTGAGCAGTTCTTC.

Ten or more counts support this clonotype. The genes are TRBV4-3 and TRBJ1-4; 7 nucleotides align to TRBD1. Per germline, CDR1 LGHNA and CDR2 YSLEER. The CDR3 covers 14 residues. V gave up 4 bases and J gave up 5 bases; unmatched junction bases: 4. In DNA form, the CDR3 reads TGCGCCAGCAGCCTACAGGGGTTAAATGAAAAACTGTTTTTT. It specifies CASSLQGLNEKLFF.

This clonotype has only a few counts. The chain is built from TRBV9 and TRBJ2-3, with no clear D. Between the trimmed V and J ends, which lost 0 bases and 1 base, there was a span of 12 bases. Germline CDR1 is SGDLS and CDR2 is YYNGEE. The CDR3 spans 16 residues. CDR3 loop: CASSVGQWSGTDTQYF. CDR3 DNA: TGTGCCAGCAGCGTAGGTCAGTGGTCGGGCACAGATACGCAGTATTTT. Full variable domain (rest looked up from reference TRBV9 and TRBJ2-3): DSGVTQTPKHLITATGQRVTLRCSPRSGDLSVYWYQQSLDQGLQFLIQYYNGEERAKGNILERFSAQQFPDLHSELNLSSLELGDSALYFCASSVGQWSGTDTQYFGPGTRLTVL.

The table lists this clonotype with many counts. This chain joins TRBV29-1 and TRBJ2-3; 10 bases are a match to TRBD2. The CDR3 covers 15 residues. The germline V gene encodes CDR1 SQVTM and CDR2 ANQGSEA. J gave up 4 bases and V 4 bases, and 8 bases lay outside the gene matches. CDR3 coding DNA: TGCAGCGTTGGAGTAGCGGGGGGTGGCGCAGATACGCAGTATTTT. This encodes CSVGVAGGGADTQYF.

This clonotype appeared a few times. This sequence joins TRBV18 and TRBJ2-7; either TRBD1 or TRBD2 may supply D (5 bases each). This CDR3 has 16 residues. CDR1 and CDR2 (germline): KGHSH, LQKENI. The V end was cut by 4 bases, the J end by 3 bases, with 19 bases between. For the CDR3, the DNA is TGTGCCAGCTCACGTCCTGGGGCCCAGCGGCGCTACGAGCAGTACTTC. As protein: CASSRPGAQRRYEQYF.

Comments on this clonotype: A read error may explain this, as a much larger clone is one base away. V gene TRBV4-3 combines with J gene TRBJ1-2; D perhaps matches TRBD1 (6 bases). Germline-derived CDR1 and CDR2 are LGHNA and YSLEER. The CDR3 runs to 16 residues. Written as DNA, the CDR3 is TGCTCCAGCAGCCAGATTACAGGGCTTAGTAACTATGGCTACACCTTC. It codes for CSSSQITGLSNYGYTF.

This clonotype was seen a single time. CDR3 bases: TGCAGCGCCCGGGACAGGGAGGACGAGCAGTACTTC. Translated: CSARDREDEQYF. V is TRBV29-1 and J is TRBJ2-7, with 9 bases aligning to TRBD1. This CDR3 is 12 amino acids long. Germline V gene data show CDR1 as SQVTM and CDR2 as ANQGSEA. Trimming removed 7 bases from V and 5 bases from J; junction bases left unmatched: 6.

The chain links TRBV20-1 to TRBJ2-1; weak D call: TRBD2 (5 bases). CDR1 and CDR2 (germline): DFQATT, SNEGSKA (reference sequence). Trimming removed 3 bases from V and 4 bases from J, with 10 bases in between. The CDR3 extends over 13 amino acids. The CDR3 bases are TGCAGTGCTAGGGGAGTGGGATACAATGAGCAGTTCTTC. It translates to CSARGVGYNEQFF.

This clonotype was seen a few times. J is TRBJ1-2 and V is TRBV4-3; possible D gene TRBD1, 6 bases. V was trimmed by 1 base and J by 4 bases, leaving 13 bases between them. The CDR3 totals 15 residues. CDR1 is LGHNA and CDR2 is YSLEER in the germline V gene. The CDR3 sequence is CASSQVRGPGYGYTF. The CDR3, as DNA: TGCGCCAGCAGCCAAGTCCGGGGGCCGGGCTATGGCTACACCTTC.

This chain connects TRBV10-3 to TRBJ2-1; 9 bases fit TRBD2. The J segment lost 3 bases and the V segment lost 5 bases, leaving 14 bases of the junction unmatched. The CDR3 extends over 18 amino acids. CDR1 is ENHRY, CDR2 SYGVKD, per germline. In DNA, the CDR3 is TGTGCCATCAGTTTAGCGGGAGAGGTACGTTGGGACTACAATGAGCAGTTCTTC. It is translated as CAISLAGEVRWDYNEQFF.

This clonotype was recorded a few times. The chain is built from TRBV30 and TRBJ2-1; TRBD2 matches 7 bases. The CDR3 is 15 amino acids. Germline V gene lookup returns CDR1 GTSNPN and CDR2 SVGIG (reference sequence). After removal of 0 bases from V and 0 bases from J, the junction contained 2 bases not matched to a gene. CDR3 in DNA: TGTGCCTGGAGTGTACGCGGGAGCTCCTACAATGAGCAGTTCTTC. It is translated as CAWSVRGSSYNEQFF. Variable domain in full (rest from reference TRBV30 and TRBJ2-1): SQTIHQWPATLVQPVGSPLSLECTVEGTSNPNLYWYRQAAGRGLQLLFYSVGIGQISSEVPQNLSASRPQDRQFILSSKKLLLSDSGFYLCAWSVRGSSYNEQFFGPGTRLTVL.

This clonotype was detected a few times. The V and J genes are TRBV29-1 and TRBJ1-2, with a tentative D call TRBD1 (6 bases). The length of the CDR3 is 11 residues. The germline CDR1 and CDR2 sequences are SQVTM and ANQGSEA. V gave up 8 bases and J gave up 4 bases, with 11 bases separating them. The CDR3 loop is CSIPGVYGYTF. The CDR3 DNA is TGCAGCATTCCAGGGGTCTATGGCTACACCTTC.

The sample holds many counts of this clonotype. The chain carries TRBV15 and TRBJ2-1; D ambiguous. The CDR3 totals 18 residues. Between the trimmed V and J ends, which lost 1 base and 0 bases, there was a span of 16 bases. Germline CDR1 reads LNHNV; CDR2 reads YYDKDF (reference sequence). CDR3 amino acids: CATSRVLISESSYNEQFF. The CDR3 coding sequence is TGTGCCACCAGCAGAGTTTTGATATCGGAGAGCTCCTACAATGAGCAGTTCTTC.

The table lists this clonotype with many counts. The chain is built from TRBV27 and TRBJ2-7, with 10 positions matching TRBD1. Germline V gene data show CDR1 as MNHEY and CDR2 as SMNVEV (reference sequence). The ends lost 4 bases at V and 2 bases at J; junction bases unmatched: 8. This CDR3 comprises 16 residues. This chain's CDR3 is CASSYRKGQGTYEQYF. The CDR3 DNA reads TGTGCCAGCAGTTACAGGAAGGGACAGGGGACCTACGAGCAGTACTTC.

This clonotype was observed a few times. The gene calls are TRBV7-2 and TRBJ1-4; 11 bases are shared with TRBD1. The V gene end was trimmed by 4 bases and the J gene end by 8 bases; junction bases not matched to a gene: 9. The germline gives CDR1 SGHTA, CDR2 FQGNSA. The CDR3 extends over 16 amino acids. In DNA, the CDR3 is TGTGCCAGCAGCTCCGGGACAGGGGGGTTAGTCGAAAAACTGTTTTTT. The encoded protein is CASSSGTGGLVEKLFF.

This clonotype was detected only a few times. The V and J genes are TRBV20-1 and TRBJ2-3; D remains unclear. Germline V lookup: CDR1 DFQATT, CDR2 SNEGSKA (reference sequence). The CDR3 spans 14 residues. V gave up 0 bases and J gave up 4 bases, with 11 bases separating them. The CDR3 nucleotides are TGCAGTGCTAGAGATGAGGCCAGATCAGATACGCAGTATTTT. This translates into CSARDEARSDTQYF.

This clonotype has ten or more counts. The CDR3 DNA sequence: TGTGCCAGCAGATTCGCAGGGGTCTTCTACAATGAGCAGTTCTTC. It is translated as CASRFAGVFYNEQFF. V gene TRBV5-6 combines with J gene TRBJ2-1, with D tentatively TRBD1 (6 bases). Deletions cut 5 bases from V and 3 bases from J, with 15 bases between. This CDR3 spans 15 amino acids. CDR1 is SGHDT and CDR2 is YYEEEE in the germline V gene.